The TCR beta chain described here comes from a study of shared clonotypes between healthy human individuals. Study-level background: Donors had three CD4 naive, three CD4 memory, two CD8 naive and one CD8 memory plate apiece.

The germline gives CDR1 GTSNPN, CDR2 SVGIG (reference sequence). The CDR3 is 15 amino acids. The V and J ends lost 3 bases and 1 base respectively, with 12 bases between them. Healthy HIV-negative adults without recent acute infections or vaccinations served as donors. Sequenced by immunoSEQ multiplex PCR; TCRdb stores in-frame clones only, minus some. Of over a million clones in the sample, roughly 74% were seen once. The V and J genes are TRBV30 and TRBJ2-2, with D tentatively TRBD1 (6 bases). The TCR sequence derives from a young man in good health. Some clones in this sample may be carry-over from other donors' samples. Sequencing was performed on memory CD4+ T cells from PBMCs. Regarding subset: CD45RA-negative fraction. The CDR3 protein is CAWSGGGENTGELFF. Here the CDR3 DNA reads TGTGCCTGGAGCGGTGGGGGCGAGAACACCGGGGAGCTGTTTTTT.